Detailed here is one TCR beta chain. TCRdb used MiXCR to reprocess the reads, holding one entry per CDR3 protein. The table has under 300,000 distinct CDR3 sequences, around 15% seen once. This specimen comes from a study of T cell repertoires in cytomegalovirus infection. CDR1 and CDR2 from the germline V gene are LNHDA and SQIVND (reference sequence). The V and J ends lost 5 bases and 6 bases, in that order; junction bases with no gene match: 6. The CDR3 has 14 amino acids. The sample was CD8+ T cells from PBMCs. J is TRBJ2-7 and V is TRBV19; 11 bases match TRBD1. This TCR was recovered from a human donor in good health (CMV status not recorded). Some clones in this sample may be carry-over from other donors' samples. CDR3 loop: CASSPGQGAFEQYF. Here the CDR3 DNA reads TGTGCCAGTAGTCCCGGACAGGGGGCCTTCGAGCAGTACTTC.